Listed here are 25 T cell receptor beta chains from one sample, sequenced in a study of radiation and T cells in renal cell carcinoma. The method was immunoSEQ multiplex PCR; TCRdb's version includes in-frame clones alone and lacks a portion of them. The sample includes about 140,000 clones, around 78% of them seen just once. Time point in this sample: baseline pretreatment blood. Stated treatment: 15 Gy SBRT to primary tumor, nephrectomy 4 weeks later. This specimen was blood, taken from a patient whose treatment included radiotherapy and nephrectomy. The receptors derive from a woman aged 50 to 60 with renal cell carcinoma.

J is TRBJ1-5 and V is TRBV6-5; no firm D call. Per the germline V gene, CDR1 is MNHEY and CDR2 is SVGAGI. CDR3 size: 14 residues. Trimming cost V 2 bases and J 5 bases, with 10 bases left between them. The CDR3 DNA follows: TGTGCCAGCAGTTACGGGAGGGCTGATCAGCCCCAGCATTTT. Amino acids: CASSYGRADQPQHF.

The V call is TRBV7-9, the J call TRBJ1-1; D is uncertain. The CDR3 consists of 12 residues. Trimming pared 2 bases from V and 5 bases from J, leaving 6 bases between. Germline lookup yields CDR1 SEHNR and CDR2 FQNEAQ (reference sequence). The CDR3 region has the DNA TGTGCCAGCAGCTTAAGGGTTACTGAAGCTTTCTTT. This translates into CASSLRVTEAFF. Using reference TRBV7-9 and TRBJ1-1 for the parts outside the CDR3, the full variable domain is DTGVSQNPRHKITKRGQNVTFRCDPISEHNRLYWYRQTLGQGPEFLTYFQNEAQLEKSRLLSDRFSAERPKGSFSTLEIQRTEQGDSAMYLCASSLRVTEAFFGQGTRLTVV.

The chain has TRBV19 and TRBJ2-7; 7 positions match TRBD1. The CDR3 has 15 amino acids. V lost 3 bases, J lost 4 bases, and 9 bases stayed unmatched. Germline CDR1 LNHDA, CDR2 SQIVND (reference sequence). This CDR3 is CASSIPGTATYEQYF. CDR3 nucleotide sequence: TGTGCCAGTAGTATCCCCGGGACAGCTACATACGAGCAGTACTTC.

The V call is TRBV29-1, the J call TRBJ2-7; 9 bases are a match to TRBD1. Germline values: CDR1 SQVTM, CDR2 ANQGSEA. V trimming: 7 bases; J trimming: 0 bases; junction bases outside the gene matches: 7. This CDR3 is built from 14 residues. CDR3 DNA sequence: TGCAGCGCCGTTCCGGGACAGGGCTCCTACGAGCAGTACTTC. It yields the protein CSAVPGQGSYEQYF.

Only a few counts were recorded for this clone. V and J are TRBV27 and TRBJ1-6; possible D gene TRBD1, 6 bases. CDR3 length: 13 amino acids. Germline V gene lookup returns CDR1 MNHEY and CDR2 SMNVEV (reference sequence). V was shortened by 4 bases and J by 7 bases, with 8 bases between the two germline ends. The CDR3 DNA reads TGTGCCAGCAGTTCGGACAGAAATTCACCCCTCCACTTT. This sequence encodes CASSSDRNSPLHF.

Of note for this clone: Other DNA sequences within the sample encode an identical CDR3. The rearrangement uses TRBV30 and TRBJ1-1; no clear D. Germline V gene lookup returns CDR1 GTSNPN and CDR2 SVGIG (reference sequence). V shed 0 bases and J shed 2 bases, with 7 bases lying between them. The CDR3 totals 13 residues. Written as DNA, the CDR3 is TGTGCCTGGAGTGTACCGGTAAACACTGAAGCTTTCTTT. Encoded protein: CAWSVPVNTEAFF.

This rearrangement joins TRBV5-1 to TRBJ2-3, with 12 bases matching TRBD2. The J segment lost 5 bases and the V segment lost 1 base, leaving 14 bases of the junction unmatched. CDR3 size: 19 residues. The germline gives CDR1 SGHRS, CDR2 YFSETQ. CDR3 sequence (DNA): TGCGCCAGCAGCTTGTTCCCTTCTGCCCCGGGACTAGCGGGAGATACGCAGTATTTT. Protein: CASSLFPSAPGLAGDTQYF.

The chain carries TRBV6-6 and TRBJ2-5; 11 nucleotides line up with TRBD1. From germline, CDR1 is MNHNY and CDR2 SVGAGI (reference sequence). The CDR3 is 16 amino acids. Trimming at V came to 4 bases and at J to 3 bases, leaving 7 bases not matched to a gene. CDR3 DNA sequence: TGTGCCAGCAGTTTACATGGGACAGGGGGAAAAGAGACCCAGTACTTC. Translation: CASSLHGTGGKETQYF.

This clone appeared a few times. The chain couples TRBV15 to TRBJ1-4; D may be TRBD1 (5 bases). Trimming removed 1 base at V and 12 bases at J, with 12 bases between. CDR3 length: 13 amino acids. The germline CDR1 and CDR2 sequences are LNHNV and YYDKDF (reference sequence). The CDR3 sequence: CATSRVVSRELFF. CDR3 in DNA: TGTGCCACCAGCAGAGTTGTGTCCAGGGAACTGTTTTTT.

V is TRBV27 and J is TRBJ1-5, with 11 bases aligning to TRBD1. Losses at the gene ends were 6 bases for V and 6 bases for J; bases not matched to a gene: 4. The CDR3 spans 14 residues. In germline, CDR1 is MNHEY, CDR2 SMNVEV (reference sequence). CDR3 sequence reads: CASRRTGGFQPQHF. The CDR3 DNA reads TGTGCCAGCAGGCGGACAGGGGGCTTTCAGCCCCAGCATTTT.

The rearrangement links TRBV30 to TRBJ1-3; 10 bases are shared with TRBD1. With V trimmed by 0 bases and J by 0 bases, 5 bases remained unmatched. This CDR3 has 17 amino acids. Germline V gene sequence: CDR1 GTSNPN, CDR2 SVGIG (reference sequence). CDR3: CAWSVLGTGASGNTIYF. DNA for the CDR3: TGTGCCTGGAGTGTACTAGGGACAGGGGCCTCTGGAAACACCATATATTTT.

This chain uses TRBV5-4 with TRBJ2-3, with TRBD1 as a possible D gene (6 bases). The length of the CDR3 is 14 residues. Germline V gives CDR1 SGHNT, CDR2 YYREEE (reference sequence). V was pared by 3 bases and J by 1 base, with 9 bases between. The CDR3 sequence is CASSSRTGTDTQYF. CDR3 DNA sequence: TGTGCCAGCAGCTCTAGGACAGGCACAGATACGCAGTATTTT.

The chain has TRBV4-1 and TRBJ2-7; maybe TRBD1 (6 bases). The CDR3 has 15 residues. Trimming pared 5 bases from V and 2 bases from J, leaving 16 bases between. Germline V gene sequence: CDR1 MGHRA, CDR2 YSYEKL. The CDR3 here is CASSSTIRTAYEQYF. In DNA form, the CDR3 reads TGCGCCAGCAGCTCAACGATACGGACAGCCTACGAGCAGTACTTC.

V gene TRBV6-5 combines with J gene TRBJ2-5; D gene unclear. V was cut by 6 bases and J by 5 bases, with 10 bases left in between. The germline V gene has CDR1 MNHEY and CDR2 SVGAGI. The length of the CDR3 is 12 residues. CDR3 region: CASRETGETQYF. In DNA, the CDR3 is TGTGCCAGCAGAGAGACTGGGGAGACCCAGTACTTC.

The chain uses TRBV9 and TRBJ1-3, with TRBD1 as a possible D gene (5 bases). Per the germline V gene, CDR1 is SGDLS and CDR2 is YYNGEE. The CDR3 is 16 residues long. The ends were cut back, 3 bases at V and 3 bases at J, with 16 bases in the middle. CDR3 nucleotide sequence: TGTGCCAGCAGCGAATGGGACCAAGGGTTTGGAAACACCATATATTTT. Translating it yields CASSEWDQGFGNTIYF.

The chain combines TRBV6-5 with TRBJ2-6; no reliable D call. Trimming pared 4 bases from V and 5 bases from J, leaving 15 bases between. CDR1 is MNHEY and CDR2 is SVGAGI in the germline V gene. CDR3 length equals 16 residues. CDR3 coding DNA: TGTGCCAGCAGTTTCACGGGCCCCGCTAGGGCCAACGTCCTGACTTTC. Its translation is CASSFTGPARANVLTF.

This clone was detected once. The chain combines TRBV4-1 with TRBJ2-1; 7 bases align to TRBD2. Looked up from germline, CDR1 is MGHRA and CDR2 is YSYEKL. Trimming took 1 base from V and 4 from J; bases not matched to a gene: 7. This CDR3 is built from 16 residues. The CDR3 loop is CASSQVLTSVYNEQFF. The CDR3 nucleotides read TGCGCCAGCAGCCAAGTACTCACTAGCGTATACAATGAGCAGTTCTTC.

The CDR3 is CASSSEVRSGNTIYF. The CDR3 DNA sequence: TGTGCCAGCAGCTCCGAGGTCCGCTCTGGAAACACCATATATTTT. The rearrangement uses TRBV7-9 and TRBJ1-3; no reliable D call. The germline V gene has CDR1 SEHNR and CDR2 FQNEAQ (reference sequence). This CDR3 has 15 residues. V lost 4 bases to trimming and J lost 0 bases, with 10 bases between them. Using reference TRBV7-9 and TRBJ1-3 for the parts outside the CDR3, the full variable domain is DTGVSQNPRHKITKRGQNVTFRCDPISEHNRLYWYRQTLGQGPEFLTYFQNEAQLEKSRLLSDRFSAERPKGSFSTLEIQRTEQGDSAMYLCASSSEVRSGNTIYFGEGSWLTVV.

The CDR3 spells CAWRGTVNEKLFF. The CDR3, as DNA: TGTGCCTGGCGCGGGACGGTAAATGAAAAACTGTTTTTT. V and J are TRBV30 and TRBJ1-4; D is perhaps TRBD1 (5 bases). The CDR3 has 13 amino acids. The V gene's germline CDR1 is GTSNPN and CDR2 SVGIG (reference sequence). V lost 5 bases to trimming and J lost 5 bases, with 12 bases between them.

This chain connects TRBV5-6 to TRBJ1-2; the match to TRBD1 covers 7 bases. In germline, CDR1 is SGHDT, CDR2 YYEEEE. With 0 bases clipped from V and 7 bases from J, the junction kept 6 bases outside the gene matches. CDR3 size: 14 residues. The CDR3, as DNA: TGTGCCAGCAGCTTGGGACAGGGAGTGCGTGGCTACACCTTC. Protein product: CASSLGQGVRGYTF.

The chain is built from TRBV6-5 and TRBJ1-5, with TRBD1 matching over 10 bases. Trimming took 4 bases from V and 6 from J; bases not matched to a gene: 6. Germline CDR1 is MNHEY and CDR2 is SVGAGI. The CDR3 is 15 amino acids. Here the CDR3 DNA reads TGTGCCAGCAGTTTGGACAGGGGGTTGGGTCAGCCCCAGCATTTT. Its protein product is CASSLDRGLGQPQHF.

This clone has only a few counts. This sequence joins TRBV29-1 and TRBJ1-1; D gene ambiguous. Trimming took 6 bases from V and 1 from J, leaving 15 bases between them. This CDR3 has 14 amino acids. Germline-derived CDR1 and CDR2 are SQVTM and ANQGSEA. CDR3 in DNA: TGCAGCGTGGACTACAGCGAATCGAACACTGAAGCTTTCTTT. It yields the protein CSVDYSESNTEAFF.

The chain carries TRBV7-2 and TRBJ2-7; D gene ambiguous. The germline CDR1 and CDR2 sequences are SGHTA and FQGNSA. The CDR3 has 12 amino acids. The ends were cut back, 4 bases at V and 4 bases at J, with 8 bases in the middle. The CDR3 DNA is TGTGCCAGCAGCTCAACCATGTACGAGCAGTACTTC. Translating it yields CASSSTMYEQYF. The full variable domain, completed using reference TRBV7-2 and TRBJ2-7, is GAGVSQSPSNKVTEKGKDVELRCDPISGHTALYWYRQSLGQGLEFLIYFQGNSAPDKSGLPSDRFSAERTGGSVSTLTIQRTQQEDSAVYLCASSSTMYEQYFGPGTRLTVT.

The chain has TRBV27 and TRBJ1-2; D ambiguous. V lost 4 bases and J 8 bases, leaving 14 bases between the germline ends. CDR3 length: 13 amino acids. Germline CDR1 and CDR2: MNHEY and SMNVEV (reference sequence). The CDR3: CASSYGILSGYTF. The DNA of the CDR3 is TGTGCCAGCAGTTATGGGATCCTGTCCGGCTACACCTTC.

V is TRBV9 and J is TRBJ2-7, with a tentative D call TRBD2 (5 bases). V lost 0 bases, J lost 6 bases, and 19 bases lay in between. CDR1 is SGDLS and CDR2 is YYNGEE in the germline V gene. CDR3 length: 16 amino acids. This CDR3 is CASSVATGWSSGEQYF. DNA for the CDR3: TGTGCCAGCAGCGTAGCTACGGGGTGGAGCTCCGGCGAGCAGTACTTC.